A single sample gave rise to the 26 T cell receptor beta chains below, sequenced in a study of blood T cell repertoires in COVID-19 (dated by TCRdb to the early 2020s). The library relied on the immunoSEQ multiplex PCR assay. TCRdb re-hosts the immuneACCESS table, in-frame sequences only. Its copies lack some clones; in the studies checked, an unresolved V gene accounts for under half of them, and the cause for the rest is not known. The sample data list about 100,000 clones, and over 75% of these were observed just once. The ten top clones hold 10% to 15% of the sample. Sequenced sample: peripheral blood. Receptors were obtained from a human donor in a cohort sampled during active COVID-19.

V and J are TRBV6-5 and TRBJ1-5; D is uncertain. Germline lookup yields CDR1 MNHEY and CDR2 SVGAGI. V was cut by 2 bases and J by 5 bases, with 10 bases left in between. The CDR3 consists of 14 residues. CDR3 bases: TGTGCCAGCAGTTACCACGGTCCACATCAGCCCCAGCATTTT. It translates to CASSYHGPHQPQHF.

The chain has TRBV2 and TRBJ2-3; 9 bases are shared with TRBD2. V was pared by 6 bases and J by 3 bases, with 7 bases of the junction left unmatched. CDR1 and CDR2 from the germline V gene are SNHLY and FYNNEI. There are 15 residues in the CDR3. As DNA, the CDR3 is TGTGCCAGCAGGATCTTAGCGGGGGTTACAGATACGCAGTATTTT. Its protein is CASRILAGVTDTQYF.

This chain joins TRBV30 and TRBJ1-1; 7 nucleotides line up with TRBD1. Germline assignment: CDR1 GTSNPN and CDR2 SVGIG (reference sequence). The length of the CDR3 is 12 residues. Trimming removed 5 bases from V and 1 base from J; junction bases left unmatched: 1. The CDR3 DNA sequence: TGTGCCTGGGGACAGGAGAACACTGAAGCTTTCTTT. Protein: CAWGQENTEAFF.

CDR3 in amino acids: CASSEGLAGYNEQFF. The DNA for the CDR3 is TGTGCCAGCAGTGAAGGTCTAGCGGGTTACAATGAGCAGTTCTTC. The chain couples TRBV6-1 to TRBJ2-1; 8 positions match TRBD2. Germline CDR1 MNHNS, CDR2 SASEGT. The trim removed 1 base at V and 4 bases at J, leaving 3 bases unmatched. The CDR3 length is 15 residues.

This rearrangement joins TRBV27 to TRBJ1-1; a possible D gene is TRBD1 (5 bases). Trimming cost V 5 bases and J 1 base, with 14 bases left between them. The CDR3 is 15 amino acids. Germline assignment: CDR1 MNHEY and CDR2 SMNVEV (reference sequence). The CDR3, as DNA: TGTGCCAGCAGTCCCGGGGGTGTCCCGAACACTGAAGCTTTCTTT. Translating it yields CASSPGGVPNTEAFF.

The CDR3 DNA sequence: TGTGCTAGTGGAACCGGGACAGGAAATTACAATGAGCAGTTCTTC. This sequence encodes CASGTGTGNYNEQFF. The chain has TRBV12-5 and TRBJ2-1, with 8 bases fitting TRBD1. Germline V lookup: CDR1 LGHNT, CDR2 FRNRAP. CDR3 length equals 15 residues. V was pared by 6 bases and J by 4 bases, with 8 bases of the junction left unmatched. Variable domain in full (rest from reference TRBV12-5 and TRBJ2-1): DARVTQTPRHKVTEMGQEVTMRCQPILGHNTVFWYRQTMMQGLELLAYFRNRAPLDDSGMPKDRFSAEMPDATLATLKIQPSEPRDSAVYFCASGTGTGNYNEQFFGPGTRLTVL.

The J gene is TRBJ1-1, the V gene TRBV19; 8 positions agree with TRBD1. V lost 3 bases, J lost 6 bases, and 6 bases stayed unmatched. Germline V gene sequence: CDR1 LNHDA, CDR2 SQIVND (reference sequence). The CDR3 loop spans 14 amino acids. The CDR3 is CASSIQGAGAEAFF. In nucleotides, the CDR3 is TGTGCCAGTAGTATCCAGGGGGCCGGGGCTGAAGCTTTCTTT.

V is TRBV11-2 and J is TRBJ1-5; TRBD1 agrees at 8 bases. CDR3 length: 14 residues. Germline V gene data show CDR1 as SGHAT and CDR2 as FQNNGV. Germline trimming cut 4 bases from V and 3 bases from J; bases unmatched to any gene: 2. The CDR3 region is CASSSQGVNQPQHF. The DNA of the CDR3 is TGTGCCAGCAGCTCACAGGGGGTCAATCAGCCCCAGCATTTT. Looking up the rest from reference TRBV11-2 and TRBJ1-5 gives the full variable domain: EAGVAQSPRYKIIEKRQSVAFWCNPISGHATLYWYQQILGQGPKLLIQFQNNGVVDDSQLPKDRFSAERLKGVDSTLKIQPAKLEDSAVYLCASSSQGVNQPQHFGDGTRLSIL.

The chain carries TRBV10-3 and TRBJ1-1, with 9 nucleotides matching TRBD1. This CDR3 contains 14 residues. V gave up 2 bases and J gave up 7 bases; unmatched junction bases: 5. CDR1 and CDR2 from the germline V gene are ENHRY and SYGVKD. The chain's CDR3 is CAISEQQGANEAFF. CDR3 coding DNA: TGTGCCATCAGTGAGCAACAGGGGGCTAATGAAGCTTTCTTT.

The genes are TRBV5-5 and TRBJ1-2; no reliable D call. The CDR3 is 13 amino acids. Deletions cut 0 bases from V and 2 bases from J, with 5 bases between. Germline lookup yields CDR1 SGHKS and CDR2 YYEKEE (reference sequence). The CDR3 nucleotides read TGTGCCAGCAGCTTGGGCGGGAACTATGGCTACACCTTC. Its protein is CASSLGGNYGYTF.

The chain carries TRBV2 and TRBJ2-5, with 7 bases fitting TRBD2. Germline V gene data show CDR1 as SNHLY and CDR2 as FYNNEI. The CDR3 is 16 residues long. V dropped 7 bases and J dropped 1; count of bases not matched to a gene: 12. The CDR3: CASIFIAERGQETQYF. The CDR3 DNA is TGTGCCAGCATTTTTATCGCCGAGCGGGGCCAAGAGACCCAGTACTTC.

CDR3 DNA: TGTGCCAGCCCCCCGGAGGAGCAGTACTTC. It specifies CASPPEEQYF. The rearrangement joins TRBV5-8 to TRBJ2-7; D gene ambiguous. The V end lost 7 bases, the J end lost 7 bases, and 9 bases lay between the germline ends. The length of the CDR3 is 10 residues. Looked up from germline, CDR1 is SGHTS and CDR2 is YDEGEE.

The chain has TRBV19 and TRBJ2-1; 14 bases are a match to TRBD2. Germline assignment: CDR1 LNHDA and CDR2 SQIVND (reference sequence). V gave up 3 bases and J gave up 4 bases; unmatched junction bases: 5. The CDR3 is made up of 17 amino acids. This CDR3 reads CASSISGTSGGYNEQFF. For the CDR3, the DNA is TGTGCCAGTAGTATTAGTGGGACTAGCGGGGGATACAATGAGCAGTTCTTC.

The chain joins TRBV6-2 or TRBV6-3 to TRBJ2-3; the D is unclear. The CDR3 is 12 residues long. Germline assignment: CDR1 MNHEY and CDR2 SVGEGT. With 0 bases removed from V and 9 bases from J, the gap between germline ends came to 7 bases. CDR3 protein: CASSYSSGTQYF. For the CDR3, the DNA is TGTGCCAGCAGTTACTCATCCGGGACGCAGTATTTT.

The table lists this clone with a few counts. The CDR3 DNA is TGTGCCAGCAGTTCCAGGGTGGTTACTGAAGCTTTCTTT. Protein sequence: CASSSRVVTEAFF. The chain carries TRBV6-2 or TRBV6-3 and TRBJ1-1; perhaps TRBD1 as D (5 bases). Germline V lookup: CDR1 MNHEY, CDR2 SVGEGT. Trimming removed 4 bases from V and 5 bases from J, with 11 bases in between. This CDR3 is built from 13 residues.

The chain combines TRBV5-4 with TRBJ2-3; 9 bases are a match to TRBD2. Trimming took 4 bases from V and 4 from J; bases not matched to a gene: 7. The V gene's germline CDR1 is SGHNT and CDR2 YYREEE (reference sequence). The CDR3 covers 15 residues. CDR3: CASSPWGLAADTQYF. For the CDR3, the DNA is TGTGCCAGCAGCCCCTGGGGACTAGCCGCAGATACGCAGTATTTT.

This rearrangement joins TRBV30 to TRBJ2-3; tentatively, D is TRBD1 (6 bases). Germline V gene sequence: CDR1 GTSNPN, CDR2 SVGIG (reference sequence). Trimming left V 0 bases short and J 5 bases short, with 15 bases between. The CDR3 loop spans 15 amino acids. CDR3 bases: TGTGCCTGGAGTGTAGTAGGGGGAGTTGGAGATACGCAGTATTTT. Translating gives CAWSVVGGVGDTQYF.

The chain couples TRBV7-9 to TRBJ1-1, with D perhaps matching TRBD1 (5 bases). Looked up from germline, CDR1 is SEHNR and CDR2 is FQNEAQ (reference sequence). This CDR3 contains 15 residues. Deletions cut 2 bases from V and 4 bases from J, with 14 bases between. The CDR3 sequence: CASSLNPSGGTEAFF. The CDR3 DNA is TGTGCCAGCAGCTTAAACCCGTCCGGGGGCACTGAAGCTTTCTTT. Supplemented by reference TRBV7-9 and TRBJ1-1, the full variable domain reads DTGVSQNPRHKITKRGQNVTFRCDPISEHNRLYWYRQTLGQGPEFLTYFQNEAQLEKSRLLSDRFSAERPKGSFSTLEIQRTEQGDSAMYLCASSLNPSGGTEAFFGQGTRLTVV.

In regard to this clone: The junction departs from germline at one end; a sequencing error may be responsible. V gene TRBV7-9 combines with J gene TRBJ1-3; D is undetermined. From germline, CDR1 is SEHNR and CDR2 FQNEAQ (reference sequence). CDR3 size: 13 residues. For the CDR3, the DNA is TGTGCCAGCAGCTTTTCCGGGAATCCGACAAAATTTTTT. The encoded protein is CASSFSGNPTKFF.

The chain links TRBV7-2 to TRBJ2-7; 16 nucleotides line up with TRBD2. The germline V gene has CDR1 SGHTA and CDR2 FQGNSA. This CDR3 comprises 16 residues. The junction had 5 bases not matched to a gene; V was cut back by 4 bases and J by 5 bases. CDR3 residues: CASSSGLAGGFHEQYF. The CDR3, as DNA: TGTGCCAGCAGCTCGGGACTAGCGGGGGGGTTCCACGAGCAGTACTTC.

The gene calls are TRBV5-6 and TRBJ1-5; 7 nucleotides match TRBD1. The CDR3 totals 15 residues. Trimming removed 0 bases from V and 6 bases from J; junction bases left unmatched: 6. Germline lookup yields CDR1 SGHDT and CDR2 YYEEEE. In nucleotides, the CDR3 is TGTGCCAGCAGCTTGGCCAACCAGGGGGGTCAGCCCCAGCATTTT. Amino acids: CASSLANQGGQPQHF.

This rearrangement joins TRBV25-1 to TRBJ1-3; perhaps TRBD1 as D (5 bases). CDR1 is MGHDK, CDR2 SYGVNS, per germline. This CDR3 spans 15 amino acids. V shed 8 bases and J shed 2 bases, with 16 bases lying between them. Here the CDR3 reads CASGTSGGPGNTIYF. The DNA for the CDR3 is TGTGCCAGCGGGACCTCCGGGGGTCCTGGAAACACCATATATTTT.

The V and J genes are TRBV18 and TRBJ2-1; tentatively, D is TRBD2 (5 bases). The CDR3 loop spans 13 amino acids. Germline-derived CDR1 and CDR2 are KGHSH and LQKENI. The V gene lost 3 bases and the J gene lost 12 bases, with 15 bases spanning the gap. The CDR3 DNA reads TGTGCCAGCTCACCCGGACTGTCCCTGGTGCAGTTCTTC. Protein sequence: CASSPGLSLVQFF. The full variable domain, its missing parts supplied by reference TRBV18 and TRBJ2-1, is NAGVMQNPRHLVRRRGQEARLRCSPMKGHSHVYWYRQLPEEGLKFMVYLQKENIIDESGMPKERFSAEFPKEGPSILRIQQVVRGDSAAYFCASSPGLSLVQFFGPGTRLTVL.

V gene TRBV2 combines with J gene TRBJ2-7; D gene unclear. CDR1 and CDR2 from the germline V gene are SNHLY and FYNNEI. The ends were cut back, 2 bases at V and 1 base at J, with 6 bases in the middle. The CDR3 extends over 13 amino acids. The CDR3 spells CASSERSSYEQYF. In DNA form, the CDR3 reads TGTGCCAGCAGTGAAAGGAGTTCCTACGAGCAGTACTTC.

The V and J genes are TRBV18 and TRBJ1-2, with D unclear. CDR3 length: 15 residues. The germline CDR1 and CDR2 sequences are KGHSH and LQKENI. Between the trimmed V and J ends, which lost 5 bases and 7 bases, there was a span of 20 bases. CDR3 sequence reads: CASSVIIAEEAGYTF. CDR3 nucleotide sequence: TGTGCCAGCTCAGTTATAATAGCCGAGGAGGCTGGCTACACCTTC.

Concerning this clone itself: Germline is not matched at one junction end, which may reflect a read error. At the DNA level, this CDR3 is encoded by other sequences in the same sample as well. The V gene is TRBV9, the J gene TRBJ2-3; D may be TRBD2 (6 bases). Germline values: CDR1 SGDLS, CDR2 YYNGEE. CDR3 length equals 18 residues. The CDR3 loop reads CASSVASSGSPSTDTQYF. As DNA, the CDR3 is TGTGCCAGCAGCGTAGCGAGTAGCGGCAGTCCTAGCACAGATACACAGTATTTT.